This T cell receptor beta chain originates from a study of T cell changes during pregnancy in multiple sclerosis. After removal of 1 base from V and 4 bases from J, the junction contained 6 bases not matched to a gene. The CDR3 sequence is 15 residues long. Germline V lookup: CDR1 SEHNR, CDR2 FQNEAQ (reference sequence). Only in-frame clones appear in the TCRdb table, and some are missing; sequencing was by immunoSEQ multiplex PCR. The table shows some 53,000 clones, with almost 95% occurring only once. The sample holds a few counts of this clone. The sequence came from a female donor with multiple sclerosis, enrolled in a pregnancy study. The sample consisted of CD4+ T cells from peripheral blood mononuclear cells, taken in the third trimester of pregnancy. The V gene is TRBV7-9, the J gene TRBJ1-1; the match to TRBD1 covers 7 bases. The CDR3 region is CASSLDTGVTTEAFF. The CDR3 nucleotides read TGTGCCAGCAGCTTAGATACAGGGGTGACCACTGAAGCTTTCTTT.